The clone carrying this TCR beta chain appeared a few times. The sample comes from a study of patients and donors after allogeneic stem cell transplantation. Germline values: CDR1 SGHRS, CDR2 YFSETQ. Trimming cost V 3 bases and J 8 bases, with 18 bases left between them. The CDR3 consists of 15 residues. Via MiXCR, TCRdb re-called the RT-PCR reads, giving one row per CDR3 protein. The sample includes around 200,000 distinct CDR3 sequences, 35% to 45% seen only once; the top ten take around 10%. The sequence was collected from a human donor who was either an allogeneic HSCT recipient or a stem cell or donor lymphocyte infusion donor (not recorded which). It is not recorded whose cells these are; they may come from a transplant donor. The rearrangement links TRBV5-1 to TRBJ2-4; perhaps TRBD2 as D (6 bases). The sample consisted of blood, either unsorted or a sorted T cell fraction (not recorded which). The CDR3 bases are TGCGCCAGCAGCTCCGGGACTGGCCCAAAGTACATTCAGTACTTC. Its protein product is CASSSGTGPKYIQYF.